Each of the 25 T cell receptor beta chains below was sequenced from the same sample in a study of OX40 agonist ivuxolimab in advanced cancers. Only in-frame clones appear in the TCRdb table, and some are missing; sequencing was by immunoSEQ multiplex PCR. The sample yields fewer than 35,000 clones, 88% seen once. The sample in question was CD4+ or CD8+ T cells sorted from blood, obtained in a trial of the OX40 agonist ivuxolimab. The source of these receptors is an adult with an advanced solid tumor such as melanoma, head and neck, liver or kidney cancer.

The rearrangement uses TRBV7-8 and TRBJ2-3; TRBD1 might be the D (6 bases). Between the trimmed V and J ends, which lost 5 bases and 0 bases, there was a span of 18 bases. CDR3 size: 17 residues. Germline V lookup: CDR1 SGHVS, CDR2 FQNEAQ. CDR3 DNA sequence: TGTGCCAGCAGCCGTTCCTCCACCGGGACAAGCACAGATACGCAGTATTTT. Translated, it gives CASSRSSTGTSTDTQYF.

The V call is TRBV4-3, the J call TRBJ2-3; TRBD2 agrees at 9 bases. Germline lookup yields CDR1 LGHNA and CDR2 YSLEER. This CDR3 has 16 amino acids. J was trimmed by 2 bases and V by 0 bases; bases with no gene match: 3. The CDR3 region has the DNA TGCGCCAGCAGCCAAGATCTAGCGGGATACACAGATACGCAGTATTTT. It codes for CASSQDLAGYTDTQYF.

The chain uses TRBV11-3 and TRBJ1-6; no reliable D call. Germline V gives CDR1 SGHNT, CDR2 YENEEA. The CDR3 is 13 residues long. The V end lost 3 bases, the J end lost 9 bases, and 9 bases lay between the germline ends. The CDR3 DNA follows: TGTGCCAGCAGCTTGGGCAGCACTTCACCCCTCCACTTT. Its protein is CASSLGSTSPLHF.

V usage is TRBV6-1 and J usage is TRBJ1-2, with D tentatively TRBD1 (6 bases). Trimming cost V 7 bases and J 8 bases, with 23 bases left between them. The CDR3 sequence is 15 residues long. Germline V gene lookup returns CDR1 MNHNS and CDR2 SASEGT. In DNA form, the CDR3 reads TGTGCCAGCACCGCCGACGTCTCAGGGGCTAGAGGCTACACCTTC. This codes for CASTADVSGARGYTF.

V usage is TRBV27 and J usage is TRBJ1-5; D remains ambiguous. Germline-derived CDR1 and CDR2 are MNHEY and SMNVEV (reference sequence). The CDR3 contains 14 residues. V gave up 6 bases and J gave up 2 bases, with 11 bases separating them. The CDR3 region has the DNA TGTGCCAGCAGAACCCGGGGTGGCAATCAGCCCCAGCATTTT. Translating gives CASRTRGGNQPQHF.

The V and J genes are TRBV11-3 and TRBJ1-1, with D possibly matching TRBD1 (6 bases). Germline values: CDR1 SGHNT, CDR2 YENEEA. Deletions cut 5 bases from V and 1 base from J, with 11 bases between. This CDR3 comprises 14 residues. DNA for the CDR3: TGTGCCAGCAGCCCATCCAGGGGGAACACTGAAGCTTTCTTT. This gives the protein CASSPSRGNTEAFF.

This chain connects TRBV7-6 to TRBJ1-6; D not certain. V was cut by 0 bases and J by 3 bases, with 6 bases left in between. CDR1 is SGHVS, CDR2 FNYEAQ, per germline. The CDR3 is made up of 15 amino acids. The CDR3 region is CASSLASDYNSPLHF. In DNA form, the CDR3 reads TGTGCCAGCAGCTTAGCGTCAGACTATAATTCACCCCTCCACTTT.

The chain joins TRBV18 to TRBJ2-1, with TRBD2 as a possible D gene (7 bases). V gave up 1 base and J gave up 5 bases, with 15 bases separating them. CDR3 length equals 16 residues. The germline gives CDR1 KGHSH, CDR2 LQKENI. The CDR3: CASSPLRGAQDNEQFF. CDR3 nucleotide sequence: TGTGCCAGCTCACCACTTCGGGGGGCCCAAGACAATGAGCAGTTCTTC.

This clone was seen just once. V and J are TRBV6-5 and TRBJ1-1, with D hard to call. The germline V gene encodes CDR1 MNHEY and CDR2 SVGAGI. CDR3 length: 13 residues. V lost 7 bases and J 3 bases, leaving 12 bases between the germline ends. The DNA for the CDR3 is TGTGCCAGCACCTTCGGGCAGGACACTGAAGCTTTCTTT. Amino acid sequence: CASTFGQDTEAFF.

The chain is built from TRBV4-2 and TRBJ2-1; the D gene is possibly TRBD2 (6 bases). Trimming shortened V by 0 bases and J by 5 bases, and 14 bases separated the two germline ends. Germline V gene sequence: CDR1 LGHNA, CDR2 YNFKEQ. There are 16 residues in the CDR3. DNA for the CDR3: TGTGCCAGCAGCCAAGATCCCGGGACGGGGGACAATGAGCAGTTCTTC. Its protein is CASSQDPGTGDNEQFF.

This chain uses TRBV4-3 with TRBJ1-4; TRBD1 might be the D (5 bases). V shed 1 base and J shed 7 bases, with 7 bases lying between them. This CDR3 spans 13 amino acids. The V gene's germline CDR1 is LGHNA and CDR2 YSLEER. The CDR3 DNA sequence: TGCGCCAGCAGCCAAGCCGGGACTGAAAAACTGTTTTTT. Encoded protein: CASSQAGTEKLFF.

The chain carries TRBV6-5 and TRBJ1-1; a weak D match, TRBD1 (5 bases). CDR1 and CDR2 (germline): MNHEY, SVGAGI. V was shortened by 2 bases and J by 0 bases, with 13 bases between the two germline ends. The CDR3 contains 16 residues. The CDR3: CASSYALQDLNTEAFF. CDR3 nucleotide sequence: TGTGCCAGCAGTTACGCCCTACAGGATTTGAACACTGAAGCTTTCTTT.

This sequence joins TRBV7-7 and TRBJ2-1, with TRBD2 matching over 10 bases. This CDR3 has 15 residues. Trimming took 5 bases from V and 4 from J; bases not matched to a gene: 5. Germline V CDR1 and CDR2: SSHAT, FNYEAQ (reference sequence). As DNA, the CDR3 is TGTGCCAGCAGCCCCGGGACTAGCGAATACAATGAGCAGTTCTTC. Translation: CASSPGTSEYNEQFF.

The chain couples TRBV4-1 to TRBJ2-5; 9 bases fit TRBD2. V gave up 1 base and J gave up 5 bases; unmatched junction bases: 8. Germline CDR1 MGHRA, CDR2 YSYEKL. The CDR3 has 16 amino acids. CDR3 sequence reads: CASSQAERGAGETQYF. CDR3 sequence (DNA): TGCGCCAGCAGCCAAGCCGAGCGGGGGGCAGGGGAGACCCAGTACTTC.

The chain employs TRBV7-6 and TRBJ2-3; no firm D call. The germline V and J ends were trimmed by 5 bases and 0 bases, with 12 bases remaining between them. The CDR3 runs 15 residues. Per the germline V gene, CDR1 is SGHVS and CDR2 is FNYEAQ. The CDR3 sequence: CASSPPPRSTDTQYF. The DNA of the CDR3 is TGTGCCAGCAGCCCTCCCCCCAGGAGCACAGATACGCAGTATTTT.

The chain links TRBV4-1 to TRBJ2-7; the D gene is possibly TRBD1 (5 bases). The length of the CDR3 is 15 residues. Germline V gene data show CDR1 as MGHRA and CDR2 as YSYEKL. V was trimmed by 1 base and J by 0 bases, leaving 10 bases between them. The CDR3 coding sequence is TGCGCCAGCAGCCAAGGGACACCCTCCTCCTACGAGCAGTACTTC. Its protein product is CASSQGTPSSYEQYF.

V gene TRBV7-8 combines with J gene TRBJ2-6; 12 bases agree with TRBD1. This CDR3 has 20 residues. The germline V gene encodes CDR1 SGHVS and CDR2 FQNEAQ. The J segment lost 1 base and the V segment lost 3 bases, leaving 10 bases of the junction unmatched. CDR3 in DNA: TGTGCCAGCAGCTTTCGCCCCGGGACAGGGGGCGGATCTGGGGCCAACGTCCTGACTTTC. It is translated as CASSFRPGTGGGSGANVLTF.

The V and J genes are TRBV19 and TRBJ2-5; no firm D call. There are 14 residues in the CDR3. Trimming left V 5 bases short and J 1 base short, with 11 bases between. Germline-derived CDR1 and CDR2 are LNHDA and SQIVND (reference sequence). The CDR3 DNA is TGTGCCAGTAGTCTAGGGTACCCCCAAGAGACCCAGTACTTC. Its translation: CASSLGYPQETQYF. The full variable domain, in which reference TRBV19 and TRBJ2-5 provide the parts outside the CDR3, is DGGITQSPKYLFRKEGQNVTLSCEQNLNHDAMYWYRQDPGQGLRLIYYSQIVNDFQKGDIAEGYSVSREKKESFPLTVTSAQKNPTAFYLCASSLGYPQETQYFGPGTRLLVL.

This chain uses TRBV27 with TRBJ1-5; no clear D. The CDR3 length is 14 residues. Between the trimmed V and J ends, which lost 3 bases and 0 bases, there was a span of 6 bases. Per germline, CDR1 MNHEY and CDR2 SMNVEV (reference sequence). The chain's CDR3 is CASSFAHSNQPQHF. In DNA form, the CDR3 reads TGTGCCAGCAGTTTCGCTCATAGCAATCAGCCCCAGCATTTT.

The gene calls are TRBV4-3 and TRBJ1-2; perhaps TRBD1 as D (5 bases). This CDR3 region has 16 residues. CDR1 LGHNA and CDR2 YSLEER come from the germline V gene. V gave up 0 bases and J gave up 5 bases, with 16 bases separating them. The CDR3, as DNA: TGCGCCAGCAGCCAAGATCTCGAGGGGATGGGGTATGGCTACACCTTC. As protein: CASSQDLEGMGYGYTF.

The chain employs TRBV27 and TRBJ2-2, with 14 bases identical to TRBD2. Trimming cost V 5 bases and J 5 bases; bases outside gene matches: 4. The CDR3 contains 16 residues. The germline gives CDR1 MNHEY, CDR2 SMNVEV (reference sequence). The CDR3 region has the DNA TGTGCCAGCAGTCCGTGGACTAGCGGGGGGACCGGGGAGCTGTTTTTT. Its translation is CASSPWTSGGTGELFF.

The chain uses TRBV27 and TRBJ2-3; D unresolved. Germline V gene sequence: CDR1 MNHEY, CDR2 SMNVEV (reference sequence). The CDR3 covers 14 residues. Between the trimmed V and J ends, which lost 4 bases and 0 bases, there was a span of 8 bases. Here the CDR3 reads CASSSLPSTDTQYF. The CDR3 coding sequence is TGTGCCAGCAGTTCCCTGCCTAGCACAGATACGCAGTATTTT.

The chain has TRBV30 and TRBJ2-1; TRBD2 might be the D (6 bases). The CDR3 consists of 15 residues. Looked up from germline, CDR1 is GTSNPN and CDR2 is SVGIG (reference sequence). The ends were cut back, 5 bases at V and 1 base at J, with 15 bases in the middle. In nucleotides, the CDR3 is TGTGCCTGGTCCTTGGGGGGAGCATCCTACAATGAGCAGTTCTTC. Amino acids: CAWSLGGASYNEQFF.

V and J are TRBV27 and TRBJ2-2; 8 bases are shared with TRBD2. V lost 7 bases and J lost 6; bases outside the gene matches: 10. Germline values: CDR1 MNHEY, CDR2 SMNVEV (reference sequence). The CDR3 has 15 residues. This CDR3 reads CASTQGTREAGELFF. The DNA for the CDR3 is TGTGCCAGCACCCAAGGGACTAGGGAGGCCGGGGAGCTGTTTTTT.

This clone appeared a few times. The J gene is TRBJ2-7, the V gene TRBV6-5; D is ambiguous. The CDR3 extends over 12 amino acids. The germline V and J ends were trimmed by 5 bases and 6 bases, with 11 bases remaining between them. Germline V gene sequence: CDR1 MNHEY, CDR2 SVGAGI. CDR3 region: CASSANFFEQYF. The CDR3 nucleotides are TGTGCCAGCAGTGCAAACTTCTTCGAGCAGTACTTC.